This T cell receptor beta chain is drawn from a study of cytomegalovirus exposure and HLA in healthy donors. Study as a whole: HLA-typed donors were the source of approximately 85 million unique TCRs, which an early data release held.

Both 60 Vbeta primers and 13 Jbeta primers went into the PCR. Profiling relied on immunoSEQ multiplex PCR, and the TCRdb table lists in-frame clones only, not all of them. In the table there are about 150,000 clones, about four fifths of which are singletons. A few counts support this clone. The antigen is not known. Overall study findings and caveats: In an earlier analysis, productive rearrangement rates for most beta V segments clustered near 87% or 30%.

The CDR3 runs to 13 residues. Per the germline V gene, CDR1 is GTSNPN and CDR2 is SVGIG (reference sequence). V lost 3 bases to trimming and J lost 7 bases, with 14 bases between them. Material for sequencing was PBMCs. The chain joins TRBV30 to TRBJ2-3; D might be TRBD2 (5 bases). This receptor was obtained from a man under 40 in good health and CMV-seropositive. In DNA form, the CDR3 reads TGTGCCTGGAGCAAGGGAGCGACTTATACGCAGTATTTT. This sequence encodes CAWSKGATYTQYF.